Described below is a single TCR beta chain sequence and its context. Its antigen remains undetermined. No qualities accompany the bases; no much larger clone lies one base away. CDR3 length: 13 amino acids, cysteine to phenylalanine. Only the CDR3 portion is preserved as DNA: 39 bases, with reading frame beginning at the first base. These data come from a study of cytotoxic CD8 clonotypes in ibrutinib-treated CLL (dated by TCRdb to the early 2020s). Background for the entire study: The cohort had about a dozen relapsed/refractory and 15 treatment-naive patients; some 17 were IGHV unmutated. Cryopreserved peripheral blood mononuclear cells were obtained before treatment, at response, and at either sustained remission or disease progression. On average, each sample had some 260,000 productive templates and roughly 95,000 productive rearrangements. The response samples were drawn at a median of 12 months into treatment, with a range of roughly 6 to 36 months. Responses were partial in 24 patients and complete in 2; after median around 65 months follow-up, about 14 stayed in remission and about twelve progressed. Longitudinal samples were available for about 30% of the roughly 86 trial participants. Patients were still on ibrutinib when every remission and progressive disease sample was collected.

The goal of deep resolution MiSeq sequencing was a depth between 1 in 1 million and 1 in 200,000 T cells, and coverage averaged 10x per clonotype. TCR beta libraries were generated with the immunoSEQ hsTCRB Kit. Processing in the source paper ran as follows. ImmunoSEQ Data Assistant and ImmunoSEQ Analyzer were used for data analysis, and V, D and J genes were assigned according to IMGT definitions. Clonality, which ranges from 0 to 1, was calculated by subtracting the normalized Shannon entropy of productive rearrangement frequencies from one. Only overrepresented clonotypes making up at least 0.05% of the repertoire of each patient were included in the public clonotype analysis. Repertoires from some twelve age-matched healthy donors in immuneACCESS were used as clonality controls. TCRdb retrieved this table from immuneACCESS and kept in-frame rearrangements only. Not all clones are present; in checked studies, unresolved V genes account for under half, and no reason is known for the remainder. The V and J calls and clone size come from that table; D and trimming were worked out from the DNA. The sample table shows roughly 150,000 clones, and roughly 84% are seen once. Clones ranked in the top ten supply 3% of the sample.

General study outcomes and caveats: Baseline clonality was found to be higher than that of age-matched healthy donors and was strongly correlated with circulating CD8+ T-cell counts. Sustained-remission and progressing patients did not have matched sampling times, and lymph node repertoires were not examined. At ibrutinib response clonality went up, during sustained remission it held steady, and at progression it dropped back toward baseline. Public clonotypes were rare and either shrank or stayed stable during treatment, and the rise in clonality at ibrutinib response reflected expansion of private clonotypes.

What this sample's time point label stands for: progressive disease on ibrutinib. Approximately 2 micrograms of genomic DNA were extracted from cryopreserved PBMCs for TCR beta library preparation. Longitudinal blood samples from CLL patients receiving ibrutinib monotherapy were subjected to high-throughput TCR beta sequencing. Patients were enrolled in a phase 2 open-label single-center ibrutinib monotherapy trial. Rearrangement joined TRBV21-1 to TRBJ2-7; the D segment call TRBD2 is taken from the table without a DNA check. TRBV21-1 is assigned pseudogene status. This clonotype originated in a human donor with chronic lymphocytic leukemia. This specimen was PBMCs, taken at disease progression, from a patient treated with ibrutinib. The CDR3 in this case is CASSLRDHYEQYF. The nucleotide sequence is TGTGCCAGCAGCCTCCGGGATCACTACGAGCAGTACTTC.